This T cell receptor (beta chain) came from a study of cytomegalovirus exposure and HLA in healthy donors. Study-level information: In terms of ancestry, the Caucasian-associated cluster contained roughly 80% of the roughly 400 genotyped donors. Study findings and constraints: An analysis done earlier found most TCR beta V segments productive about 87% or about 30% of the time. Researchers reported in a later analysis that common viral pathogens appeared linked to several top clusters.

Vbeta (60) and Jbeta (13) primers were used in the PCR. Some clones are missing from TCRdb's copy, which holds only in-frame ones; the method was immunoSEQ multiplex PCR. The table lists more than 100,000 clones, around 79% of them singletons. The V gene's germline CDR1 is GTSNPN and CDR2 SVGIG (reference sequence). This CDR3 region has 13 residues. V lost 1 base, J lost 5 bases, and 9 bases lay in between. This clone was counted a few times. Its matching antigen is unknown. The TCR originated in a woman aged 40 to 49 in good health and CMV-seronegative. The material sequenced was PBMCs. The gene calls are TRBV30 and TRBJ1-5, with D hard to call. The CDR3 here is CAWSARLDQPQHF. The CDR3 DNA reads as TGTGCCTGGAGTGCCCGACTTGATCAGCCCCAGCATTTT.